This T cell receptor beta chain comes out of a study of response to subunit inactivated influenza vaccine. Whole-study findings and limits: The study's authors posited that every seasonal influenza vaccination enlists few new T cells.

TCRdb reprocessed the RT-PCR reads with MiXCR, giving one entry per CDR3 protein. This sample has about 540,000 distinct CDR3 sequences, with about 14% found just once. As concerns this clonotype: What it binds is not known.

Germline V gene lookup returns CDR1 MDHEN and CDR2 SYDVKM. The CDR3 has 13 amino acids. Trimming shortened V by 8 bases and J by 0 bases, and 10 bases separated the two germline ends. The V gene is TRBV28, the J gene TRBJ2-5; the D call may be TRBD1 or TRBD2 (5 bases each). The clonotype originates from a middle-aged man who received an inactivated influenza vaccine. Sequenced here: PBMCs from blood, sampled approximately 12 days after vaccination. The DNA for the CDR3 is TGTGCCAGCGTACGAGGGGACCAAGAGACCCAGTACTTC. Residues: CASVRGDQETQYF.